The 14 T cell receptor beta chains below come from one sample, sequenced in a study of T cells in localized non-small cell lung cancer. Measured with immunoSEQ multiplex PCR; TCRdb has only the in-frame clones, and not every one. The data hold more than 70,000 clones, with 84% observed a single time. The sequencing here drew on peripheral blood, taken before any cancer treatment. The source of these receptors is a man aged 40 to 70 with stage I lung adenocarcinoma.

This chain uses TRBV19 with TRBJ1-1; no firm D call. CDR1 is LNHDA, CDR2 SQIVND, per germline (reference sequence). The length of the CDR3 is 14 residues. Deletions cut 6 bases from V and 5 bases from J, with 16 bases between. CDR3 sequence (DNA): TGTGCCAGTAGCCATCCTCCTGGAAGAACTGAAGCTTTCTTT. Translation gives CASSHPPGRTEAFF. Complete variable domain (other parts from reference TRBV19 and TRBJ1-1): DGGITQSPKYLFRKEGQNVTLSCEQNLNHDAMYWYRQDPGQGLRLIYYSQIVNDFQKGDIAEGYSVSREKKESFPLTVTSAQKNPTAFYLCASSHPPGRTEAFFGQGTRLTVV.

The chain recombines TRBV9 with TRBJ1-2; no definite D call. The germline V gene encodes CDR1 SGDLS and CDR2 YYNGEE. This CDR3 is 15 amino acids long. V was cut by 0 bases and J by 8 bases, with 17 bases left in between. As DNA, the CDR3 is TGTGCCAGCAGCGTAGCTAGTGACACACGGCGGGGCTACACCTTC. This gives the protein CASSVASDTRRGYTF. Supplemented by reference TRBV9 and TRBJ1-2, the full variable domain reads DSGVTQTPKHLITATGQRVTLRCSPRSGDLSVYWYQQSLDQGLQFLIQYYNGEERAKGNILERFSAQQFPDLHSELNLSSLELGDSALYFCASSVASDTRRGYTFGSGTRLTVV.

The chain employs TRBV6-1 and TRBJ1-3; no definite D call. Trimming removed 7 bases at V and 0 bases at J, with 7 bases between. The CDR3 contains 13 residues. Germline CDR1 MNHNS, CDR2 SASEGT. The CDR3: CASTRDSGNTIYF. CDR3 nucleotides: TGTGCCAGCACCCGGGACTCTGGAAACACCATATATTTT.

The chain combines TRBV5-1 with TRBJ1-3; tentative D call: TRBD1 (6 bases). V lost 4 bases, J lost 8 bases, and 25 bases lay in between. Germline lookup yields CDR1 SGHRS and CDR2 YFSETQ. The CDR3 is 17 amino acids. The CDR3 sequence: CASSLGSGGFNLDTIYF. CDR3 nucleotides: TGCGCCAGCAGCCTAGGTAGCGGGGGCTTTAACTTGGACACCATATATTTT. Using reference TRBV5-1 and TRBJ1-3 for the parts outside the CDR3, the full variable domain is KAGVTQTPRYLIKTRGQQVTLSCSPISGHRSVSWYQQTPGQGLQFLFEYFSETQRNKGNFPGRFSGRQFSNSRSEMNVSTLELGDSALYLCASSLGSGGFNLDTIYFGEGSWLTVV.

There are a few counts of this clone. V and J are TRBV7-2 and TRBJ2-3, with TRBD2 matching 11 bases. The germline CDR1 and CDR2 sequences are SGHTA and FQGNSA. The CDR3 sequence is 19 residues long. V lost 5 bases to trimming and J lost 1 base; unmatched junction nucleotides: 14. CDR3 bases: TGTGCCAGCAGCGCACTAGCGGGGGCCCAAGGGATACGCACAGATACGCAGTATTTT. This translates into CASSALAGAQGIRTDTQYF.

This chain uses TRBV28 with TRBJ2-7, with D maybe TRBD1 (5 bases). CDR3 size: 14 residues. Trimming took off 5 bases at V and 2 bases at J, with 13 bases between the two ends. Germline V gene lookup returns CDR1 MDHEN and CDR2 SYDVKM. For the CDR3, the DNA is TGTGCCAGCAGTAACCACAGGCCTACCTACGAGCAGTACTTC. Amino acid sequence: CASSNHRPTYEQYF. Full variable domain (remainder filled in from reference TRBV28 and TRBJ2-7): DVKVTQSSRYLVKRTGEKVFLECVQDMDHENMFWYRQDPGLGLRLIYFSYDVKMKEKGDIPEGYSVSREKKERFSLILESASTNQTSMYLCASSNHRPTYEQYFGPGTRLTVT.

The chain uses TRBV15 and TRBJ2-5; D remains ambiguous. The V end was cut by 1 base, the J end by 7 bases, with 13 bases between. In germline, CDR1 is LNHNV, CDR2 YYDKDF (reference sequence). CDR3 size: 14 residues. Here the CDR3 reads CATSRGRNEATQYF. The CDR3 DNA sequence: TGTGCCACCAGCAGAGGACGGAATGAAGCGACCCAGTACTTC. Full variable domain (outside the CDR3, taken from reference TRBV15 and TRBJ2-5): DAMVIQNPRYQVTQFGKPVTLSCSQTLNHNVMYWYQQKSSQAPKLLFHYYDKDFNNEADTPDNFQSRRPNTSFCFLDIRSPGLGDTAMYLCATSRGRNEATQYFGPGTRLLVL.

This CDR3 is CASSVGGIGKETQYF. The CDR3 DNA follows: TGTGCCAGCAGCGTAGGGGGGATCGGCAAAGAGACCCAGTACTTC. This chain links TRBV9 with TRBJ2-5; D could derive from TRBD1 or TRBD2 (5 bases each). Trimming stripped 0 bases from V and 3 bases from J, with 12 bases between. Per the germline V gene, CDR1 is SGDLS and CDR2 is YYNGEE. The CDR3 sequence is 15 residues long.

Within the sample, this clone is medium-sized (0.01 to 0.1%). The chain links TRBV5-5 to TRBJ1-1; D is unclear. The CDR3 sequence is 13 residues long. V was cut by 0 bases and J by 11 bases, with 14 bases left in between. The germline V gene encodes CDR1 SGHKS and CDR2 YYEKEE (reference sequence). Written as DNA, the CDR3 is TGTGCCAGCAGCTTGGACCCTTTGTCTTGGGCTTTCTTT. It specifies CASSLDPLSWAFF.

The chain uses TRBV7-2 and TRBJ2-3; no definite D call. The CDR3 loop spans 12 amino acids. Trimming took 2 bases from V and 3 from J, leaving 3 bases between them. Germline V gives CDR1 SGHTA, CDR2 FQGNSA. This CDR3 is CASSLRTDTQYF. CDR3 DNA: TGTGCCAGCAGCTTACGGACAGATACGCAGTATTTT.

The chain uses TRBV15 and TRBJ2-3; TRBD1 matches 7 bases. V was pared by 1 base and J by 0 bases, with 7 bases of the junction left unmatched. The germline V gene has CDR1 LNHNV and CDR2 YYDKDF (reference sequence). The CDR3 totals 17 residues. The CDR3 region has the DNA TGTGCCACCAGCAGAGTGCTGACAGGGTCCAGCACAGATACGCAGTATTTT. This codes for CATSRVLTGSSTDTQYF.

The chain uses TRBV18 and TRBJ2-2, with D perhaps given as TRBD1 or TRBD2 (7 bases each). Germline CDR1 is KGHSH and CDR2 is LQKENI. CDR3 length equals 15 residues. V was cut by 3 bases and J by 3 bases, with 11 bases left in between. The CDR3 DNA reads TGTGCCAGCTCACCGACAGGGAGGGACACCGGGGAGCTGTTTTTT. This translates into CASSPTGRDTGELFF.

This sequence joins TRBV27 and TRBJ1-1; D call uncertain. V dropped 1 base and J dropped 0 bases, with 9 bases sitting between them. In germline, CDR1 is MNHEY, CDR2 SMNVEV (reference sequence). The CDR3 runs to 15 residues. The DNA of the CDR3 is TGTGCCAGCAGTTTATATCCAGGCTTGAACACTGAAGCTTTCTTT. Protein product: CASSLYPGLNTEAFF.

This clone was observed a few times. The gene calls are TRBV29-1 and TRBJ2-3; D is perhaps TRBD2 (5 bases). This CDR3 has 17 residues. In germline, CDR1 is SQVTM, CDR2 ANQGSEA. Trimming shortened V by 6 bases and J by 0 bases, and 22 bases separated the two germline ends. The CDR3 region is CSVPSTLVASSTDTQYF. The CDR3 DNA reads TGCAGCGTCCCCTCAACCCTCGTAGCGTCTAGCACAGATACGCAGTATTTT.